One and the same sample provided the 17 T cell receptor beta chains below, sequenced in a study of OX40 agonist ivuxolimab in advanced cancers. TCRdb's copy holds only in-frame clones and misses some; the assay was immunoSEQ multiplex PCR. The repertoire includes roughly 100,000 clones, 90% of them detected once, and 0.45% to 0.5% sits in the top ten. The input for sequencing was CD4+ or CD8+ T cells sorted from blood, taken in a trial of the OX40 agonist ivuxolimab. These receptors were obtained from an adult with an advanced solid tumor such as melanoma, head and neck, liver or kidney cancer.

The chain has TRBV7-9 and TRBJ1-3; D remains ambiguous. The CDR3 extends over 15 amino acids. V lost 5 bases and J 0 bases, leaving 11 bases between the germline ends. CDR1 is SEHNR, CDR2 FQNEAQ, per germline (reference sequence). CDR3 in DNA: TGTGCCAGCAGCCCCGGACGGATCTCTGGAAACACCATATATTTT. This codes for CASSPGRISGNTIYF.

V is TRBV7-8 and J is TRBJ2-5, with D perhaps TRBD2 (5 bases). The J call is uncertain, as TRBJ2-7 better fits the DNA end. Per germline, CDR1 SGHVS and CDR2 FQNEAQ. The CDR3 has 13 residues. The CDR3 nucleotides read TGTGCCTCCTCCCTCGGGGTTTCCTACGAGCAGTACTTC. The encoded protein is CASSLGVSYEQYF.

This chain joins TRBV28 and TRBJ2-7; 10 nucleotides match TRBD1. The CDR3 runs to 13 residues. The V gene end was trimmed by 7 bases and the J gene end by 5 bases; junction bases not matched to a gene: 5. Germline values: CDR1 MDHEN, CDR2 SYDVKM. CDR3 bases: TGTGCCAGCAAGACAGGGGGCGTCGACGAGCAGTACTTC. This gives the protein CASKTGGVDEQYF.

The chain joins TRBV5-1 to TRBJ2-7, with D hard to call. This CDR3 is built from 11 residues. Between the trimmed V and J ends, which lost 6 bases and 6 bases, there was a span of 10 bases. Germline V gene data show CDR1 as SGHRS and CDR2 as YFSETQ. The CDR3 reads CASNENSEQYF. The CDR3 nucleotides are TGCGCCAGCAACGAAAACAGCGAGCAGTACTTC. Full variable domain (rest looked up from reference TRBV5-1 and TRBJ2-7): KAGVTQTPRYLIKTRGQQVTLSCSPISGHRSVSWYQQTPGQGLQFLFEYFSETQRNKGNFPGRFSGRQFSNSRSEMNVSTLELGDSALYLCASNENSEQYFGPGTRLTVT.

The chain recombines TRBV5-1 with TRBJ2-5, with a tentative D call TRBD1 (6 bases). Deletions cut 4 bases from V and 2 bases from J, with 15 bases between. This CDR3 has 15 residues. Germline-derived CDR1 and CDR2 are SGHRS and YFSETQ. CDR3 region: CASSLQTGQQETQYF. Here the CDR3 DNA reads TGCGCCAGCAGCCTACAGACAGGACAGCAAGAGACCCAGTACTTC.

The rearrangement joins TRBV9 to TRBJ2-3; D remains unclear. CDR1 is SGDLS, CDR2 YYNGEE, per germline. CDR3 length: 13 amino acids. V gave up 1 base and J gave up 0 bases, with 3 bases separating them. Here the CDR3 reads CASSVSSTDTQYF. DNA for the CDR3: TGTGCCAGCAGCGTATCTAGCACAGATACGCAGTATTTT. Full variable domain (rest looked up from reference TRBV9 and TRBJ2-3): DSGVTQTPKHLITATGQRVTLRCSPRSGDLSVYWYQQSLDQGLQFLIQYYNGEERAKGNILERFSAQQFPDLHSELNLSSLELGDSALYFCASSVSSTDTQYFGPGTRLTVL.

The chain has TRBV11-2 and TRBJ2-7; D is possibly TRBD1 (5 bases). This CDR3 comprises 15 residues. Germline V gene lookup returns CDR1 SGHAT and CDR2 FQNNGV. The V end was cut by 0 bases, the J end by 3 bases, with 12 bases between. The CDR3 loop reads CASSLDPGLVYEQYF. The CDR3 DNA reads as TGTGCCAGCAGCTTAGATCCAGGGTTGGTCTACGAGCAGTACTTC.

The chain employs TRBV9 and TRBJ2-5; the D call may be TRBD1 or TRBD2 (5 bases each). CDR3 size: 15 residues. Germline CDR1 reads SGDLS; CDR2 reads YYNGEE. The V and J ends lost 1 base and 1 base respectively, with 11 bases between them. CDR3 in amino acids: CASSVRGGSQETQYF. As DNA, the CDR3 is TGTGCCAGCAGCGTAAGGGGCGGGTCCCAAGAGACCCAGTACTTC.

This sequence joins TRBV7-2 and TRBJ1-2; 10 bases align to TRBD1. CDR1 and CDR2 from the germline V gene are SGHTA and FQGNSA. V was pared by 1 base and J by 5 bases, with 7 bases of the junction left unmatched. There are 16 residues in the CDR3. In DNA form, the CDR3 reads TGTGCCAGCAGCTTAGGTGACAGGGGGCCGTATTATGGCTACACCTTC. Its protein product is CASSLGDRGPYYGYTF.

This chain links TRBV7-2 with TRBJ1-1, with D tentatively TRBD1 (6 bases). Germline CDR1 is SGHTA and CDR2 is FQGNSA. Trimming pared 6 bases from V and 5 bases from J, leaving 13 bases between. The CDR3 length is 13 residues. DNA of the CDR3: TGTGCCAGCAGGCCAAGGGGGAGGACTGAAGCTTTCTTT. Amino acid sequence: CASRPRGRTEAFF.

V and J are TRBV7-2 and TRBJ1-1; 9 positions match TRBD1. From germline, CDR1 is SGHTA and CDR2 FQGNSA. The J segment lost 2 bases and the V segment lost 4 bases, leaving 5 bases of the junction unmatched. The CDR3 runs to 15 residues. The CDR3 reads CASSSKTGGNTEAFF. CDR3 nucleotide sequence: TGTGCCAGCAGCTCGAAAACAGGGGGCAACACTGAAGCTTTCTTT.

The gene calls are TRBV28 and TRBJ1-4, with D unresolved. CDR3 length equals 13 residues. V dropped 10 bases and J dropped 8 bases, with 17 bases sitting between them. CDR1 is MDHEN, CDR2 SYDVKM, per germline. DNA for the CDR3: TGTGCCACCCGTCGGACCGGCGAAGAAAAACTGTTTTTT. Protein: CATRRTGEEKLFF.

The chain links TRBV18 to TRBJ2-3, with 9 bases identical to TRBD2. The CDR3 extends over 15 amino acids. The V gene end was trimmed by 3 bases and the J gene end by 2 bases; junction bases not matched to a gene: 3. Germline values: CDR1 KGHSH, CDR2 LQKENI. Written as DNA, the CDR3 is TGTGCCAGCTCACCGGGACTAGCCTTCACAGATACGCAGTATTTT. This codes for CASSPGLAFTDTQYF.

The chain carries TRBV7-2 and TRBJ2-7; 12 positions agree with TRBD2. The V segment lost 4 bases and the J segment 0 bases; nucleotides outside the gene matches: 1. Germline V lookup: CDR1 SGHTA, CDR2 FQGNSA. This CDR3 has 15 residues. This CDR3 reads CASSSSGGDSYEQYF. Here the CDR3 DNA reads TGTGCCAGCAGCTCTAGCGGGGGGGACTCCTACGAGCAGTACTTC.

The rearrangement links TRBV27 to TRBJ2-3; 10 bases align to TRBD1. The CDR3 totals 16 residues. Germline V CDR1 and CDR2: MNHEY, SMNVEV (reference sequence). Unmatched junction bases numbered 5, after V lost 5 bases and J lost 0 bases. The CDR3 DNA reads TGTGCCAGCAGTCCGCGGGGACAGGGGAGCACAGATACGCAGTATTTT. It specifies CASSPRGQGSTDTQYF.

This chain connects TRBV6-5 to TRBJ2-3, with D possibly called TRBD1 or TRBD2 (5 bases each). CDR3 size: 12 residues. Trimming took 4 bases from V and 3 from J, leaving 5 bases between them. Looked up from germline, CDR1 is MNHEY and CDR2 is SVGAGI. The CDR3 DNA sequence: TGTGCCAGCAGTTGGGGGACAGATACGCAGTATTTT. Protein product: CASSWGTDTQYF.

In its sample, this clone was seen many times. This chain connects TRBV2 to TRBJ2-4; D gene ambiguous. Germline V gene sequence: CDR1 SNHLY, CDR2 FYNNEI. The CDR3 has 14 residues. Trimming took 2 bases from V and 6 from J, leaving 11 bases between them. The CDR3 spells CASSESAALNIQYF. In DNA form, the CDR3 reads TGTGCCAGCAGTGAAAGCGCAGCCCTAAACATTCAGTACTTC.